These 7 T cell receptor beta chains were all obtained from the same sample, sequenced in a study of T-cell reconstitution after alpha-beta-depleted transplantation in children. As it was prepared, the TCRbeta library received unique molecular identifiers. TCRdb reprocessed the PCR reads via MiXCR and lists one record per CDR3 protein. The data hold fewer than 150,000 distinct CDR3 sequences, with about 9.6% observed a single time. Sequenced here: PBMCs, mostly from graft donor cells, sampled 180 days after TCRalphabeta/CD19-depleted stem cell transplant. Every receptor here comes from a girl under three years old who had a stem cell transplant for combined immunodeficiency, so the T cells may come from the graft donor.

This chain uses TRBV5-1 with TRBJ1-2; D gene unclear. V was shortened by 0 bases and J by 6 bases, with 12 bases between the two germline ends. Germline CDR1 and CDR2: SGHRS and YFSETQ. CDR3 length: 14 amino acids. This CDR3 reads CASSLGMGYDGYTF. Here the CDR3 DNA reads TGCGCCAGCAGCTTGGGGATGGGGTACGATGGCTACACCTTC.

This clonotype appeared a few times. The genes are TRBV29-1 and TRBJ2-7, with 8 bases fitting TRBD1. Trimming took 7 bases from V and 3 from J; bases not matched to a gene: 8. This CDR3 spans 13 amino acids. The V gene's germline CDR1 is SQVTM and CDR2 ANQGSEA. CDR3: CSANRGKGYEQYF. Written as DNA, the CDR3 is TGCAGCGCTAACAGGGGGAAAGGCTACGAGCAGTACTTC.

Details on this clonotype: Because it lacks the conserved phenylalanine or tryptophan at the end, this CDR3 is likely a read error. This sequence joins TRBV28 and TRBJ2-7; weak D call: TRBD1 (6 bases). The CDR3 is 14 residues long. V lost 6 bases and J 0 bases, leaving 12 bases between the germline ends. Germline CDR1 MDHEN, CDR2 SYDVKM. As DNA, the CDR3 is TGTGCCAGCAGAAGCACAGGGACCTCCTACGAGCAGTACTTA. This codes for CASRSTGTSYEQYL.

The CDR3 DNA reads TGTGCCAGCTCCAGGGACTATAATTCACCCCTCCACTTT. Protein sequence: CASSRDYNSPLHF. J is TRBJ1-6 and V is TRBV9, with D possibly matching TRBD1 (5 bases). V lost 7 bases, J lost 3 bases, and 8 bases lay in between. This CDR3 comprises 13 residues. Germline values: CDR1 SGDLS, CDR2 YYNGEE. Full variable domain (remainder filled in from reference TRBV9 and TRBJ1-6): DSGVTQTPKHLITATGQRVTLRCSPRSGDLSVYWYQQSLDQGLQFLIQYYNGEERAKGNILERFSAQQFPDLHSELNLSSLELGDSALYFCASSRDYNSPLHFGNGTRLTVT.

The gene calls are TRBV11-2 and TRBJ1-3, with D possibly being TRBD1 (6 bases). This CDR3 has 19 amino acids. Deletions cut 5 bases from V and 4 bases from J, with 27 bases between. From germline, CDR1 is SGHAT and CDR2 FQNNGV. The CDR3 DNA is TGTGCCAGCAGCCCGACAATGTCCCACACGGGGGGCCTCGGAAACACCATATATTTT. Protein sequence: CASSPTMSHTGGLGNTIYF.

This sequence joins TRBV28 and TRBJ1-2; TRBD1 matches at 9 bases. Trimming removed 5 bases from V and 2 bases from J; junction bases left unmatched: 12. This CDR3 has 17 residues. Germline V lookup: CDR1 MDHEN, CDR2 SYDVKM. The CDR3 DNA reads TGTGCCAGCAGTCGACCGGGACAGGGAGGCCCAAACTATGGCTACACCTTC. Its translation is CASSRPGQGGPNYGYTF.

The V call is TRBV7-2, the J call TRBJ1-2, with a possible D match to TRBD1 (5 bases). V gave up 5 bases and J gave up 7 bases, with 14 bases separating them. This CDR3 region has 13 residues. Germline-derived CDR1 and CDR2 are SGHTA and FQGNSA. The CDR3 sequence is CASSPRGPGGYTF. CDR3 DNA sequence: TGTGCCAGCAGCCCCCGGGGCCCGGGTGGCTACACCTTC.